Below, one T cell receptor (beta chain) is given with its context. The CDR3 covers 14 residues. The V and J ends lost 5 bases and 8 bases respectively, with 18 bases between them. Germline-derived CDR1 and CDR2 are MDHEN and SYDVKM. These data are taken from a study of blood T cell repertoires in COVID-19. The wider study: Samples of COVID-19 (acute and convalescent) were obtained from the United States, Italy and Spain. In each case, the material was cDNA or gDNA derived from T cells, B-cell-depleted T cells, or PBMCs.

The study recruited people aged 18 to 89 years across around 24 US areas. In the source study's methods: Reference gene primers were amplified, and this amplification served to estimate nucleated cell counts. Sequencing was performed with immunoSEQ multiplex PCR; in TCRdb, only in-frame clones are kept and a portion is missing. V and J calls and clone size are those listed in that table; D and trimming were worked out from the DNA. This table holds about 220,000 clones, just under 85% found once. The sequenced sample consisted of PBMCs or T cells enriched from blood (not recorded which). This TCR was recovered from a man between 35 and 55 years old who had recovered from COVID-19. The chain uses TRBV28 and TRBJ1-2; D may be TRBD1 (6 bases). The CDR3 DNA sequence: TGTGCCAGCAGTCCCCCGGACAGCTCGGGCGGCTACACCTTC. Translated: CASSPPDSSGGYTF.